This T cell receptor beta chain comes out of a study of regulatory T cells in long-lasting Graves disease. Indicated time point: newly diagnosed GD, antithyroid drugs for less than 3 months. Preparation of the TCR library used RNA extracted from PBMCs. Construction of TCR beta libraries relied on iRepertoire HTBI primers and on Arm-PCR targeting CDR3 regions. A single record per CDR3 protein comes from TCRdb applying MiXCR to the multiplex PCR reads. Altogether a few hundred thousand distinct CDR3 sequences are present, 12% being singletons, with the ten largest covering 18%. This clonotype has a count of ten or more. This sample also belongs to another study, concerning T cells in Graves' hyperthyroidism and ophthalmopathy.

The sample consisted of peripheral blood mononuclear cells (PBMCs), taken at new diagnosis, from a patient treated with antithyroid drugs. The clonotype originates from a young woman with Graves disease.

CDR3 nucleotides: TGCAGTGCTAGAGATAGGGGGGATAATTCACCCCTCCACTTT. Translating gives CSARDRGDNSPLHF. The V and J genes are TRBV20-1 and TRBJ1-6; tentatively, D is TRBD1 (6 bases). From germline, CDR1 is DFQATT and CDR2 SNEGSKA (reference sequence). CDR3 length: 14 amino acids. Trimming stripped 0 bases from V and 5 bases from J, with 8 bases between.